Following are 23 T cell receptor beta chains from one sample sequenced in a study of radiotherapy plus CTLA-4 blockade in lung cancer. Sequencing used immunoSEQ multiplex PCR; TCRdb keeps in-frame clones, though not all of them. The table includes 65,000 to 85,000 clones, 70% to 85% detected once. Sequenced material: peripheral blood, taken from a patient treated with radiotherapy plus ipilimumab. These receptor sequences come from a human donor with non-small cell lung cancer whose response to radiotherapy plus ipilimumab could not be evaluated.

As to this clone: Additional DNA sequences in this sample encode the identical CDR3. The CDR3 coding sequence is TGTGCCATCAGTGGGCAGGGGATGAACACTGAAGCTTTCTTT. It encodes CAISGQGMNTEAFF. The rearrangement joins TRBV10-3 to TRBJ1-1; tentative D call: TRBD1 (6 bases). CDR3 length equals 14 residues. The germline gives CDR1 ENHRY, CDR2 SYGVKD. V lost 4 bases to trimming and J lost 0 bases, with 9 bases between them.

This chain links TRBV7-2 with TRBJ1-4; 7 bases map to TRBD1. CDR3 length: 14 amino acids. V was pared by 6 bases and J by 3 bases, with 4 bases of the junction left unmatched. The V gene's germline CDR1 is SGHTA and CDR2 FQGNSA. DNA of the CDR3: TGTGCCAGCAGGGTCGGGACAGCTAATGAAAAACTGTTTTTT. This gives the protein CASRVGTANEKLFF.

This clone was detected a few times. This CDR3 is CASSPSLAGKETQYF. CDR3 sequence (DNA): TGTGCCAGCAGCCCCTCCCTAGCGGGGAAAGAGACCCAGTACTTC. The chain carries TRBV28 and TRBJ2-5; 9 nucleotides match TRBD2. V shed 6 bases and J 3 bases; nucleotides not matched to a gene: 8. Per the germline V gene, CDR1 is MDHEN and CDR2 is SYDVKM. The CDR3 covers 15 residues.

The chain combines TRBV10-2 with TRBJ2-3; possibly TRBD1 for D (6 bases). Trimming cost V 4 bases and J 0 bases, with 20 bases left between them. Germline V CDR1 and CDR2: WSHSY, SAAADI. The CDR3 length is 18 residues. In DNA, the CDR3 is TGCGCCAGCAGTGGGAGCAGGGGCGCAAGGGAAAGCACAGATACGCAGTATTTT. Translated: CASSGSRGARESTDTQYF.

The J gene is TRBJ2-2, the V gene TRBV27; perhaps TRBD1 as D (6 bases). The germline V gene has CDR1 MNHEY and CDR2 SMNVEV (reference sequence). The CDR3 covers 17 residues. Trimming left V 5 bases short and J 2 bases short, with 18 bases between. The CDR3 loop is CASSLQGLFYNTGELFF. The DNA for the CDR3 is TGTGCCAGCAGTCTACAGGGCTTATTCTATAACACCGGGGAGCTGTTTTTT.

The V call is TRBV10-3, the J call TRBJ2-4; 11 bases line up with TRBD2. Germline loops: CDR1 ENHRY, CDR2 SYGVKD. Unmatched junction bases numbered 7, after V lost 4 bases and J lost 8 bases. CDR3 length: 15 amino acids. The CDR3, as DNA: TGTGCCATCAGTGGGACTAGCGGGCATTTGGACATTCAGTACTTC. Protein product: CAISGTSGHLDIQYF.

The chain links TRBV7-2 to TRBJ2-7; TRBD1 is a possible D gene (6 bases). Germline V gene data show CDR1 as SGHTA and CDR2 as FQGNSA. There are 14 residues in the CDR3. V was pared by 5 bases and J by 3 bases, with 14 bases between. In nucleotides, the CDR3 is TGTGCCAGCAGCCTATGGACAGACAGCTACGAGCAGTACTTC. Its protein product is CASSLWTDSYEQYF.

This chain connects TRBV10-3 to TRBJ2-5; 11 bases fit TRBD1. The DNA end favors TRBJ2-7, so the J call may be wrong. From germline, CDR1 is ENHRY and CDR2 SYGVKD. The CDR3 spans 14 residues. The CDR3 DNA sequence: TGTGCCATCAGACCGGGACAGGGGGCCTACGAGCAGTACTTC. This sequence encodes CAIRPGQGAYEQYF.

This chain uses TRBV4-1 with TRBJ2-7; D is ambiguous. CDR3 length equals 13 residues. Trimming left V 0 bases short and J 3 bases short, with 6 bases between. Germline V CDR1 and CDR2: MGHRA, YSYEKL. The CDR3 region is CASSQESFYEQYF. CDR3 in DNA: TGCGCCAGCAGCCAAGAGTCCTTCTACGAGCAGTACTTC.

The chain uses TRBV9 and TRBJ1-6; no reliable D call. V lost 0 bases and J lost 2, with 9 bases in between. From germline, CDR1 is SGDLS and CDR2 YYNGEE. The CDR3 spans 16 residues. The CDR3 nucleotides read TGTGCCAGCAGCGTAGGAGGTTCCCCCTATAATTCACCCCTCCACTTT. This translates into CASSVGGSPYNSPLHF.

This sequence joins TRBV28 and TRBJ1-2; D unresolved. The CDR3 contains 14 residues. Germline loops: CDR1 MDHEN, CDR2 SYDVKM. Trimming pared 1 base from V and 6 bases from J, leaving 12 bases between. The CDR3 is CASSLYPGPDGYTF. The CDR3 DNA sequence: TGTGCCAGCAGTTTATATCCGGGTCCCGATGGCTACACCTTC.

The chain joins TRBV7-9 to TRBJ2-7; the D gene is possibly TRBD2 (5 bases). The V gene's germline CDR1 is SEHNR and CDR2 FQNEAQ (reference sequence). V was pared by 4 bases and J by 3 bases, with 16 bases between. CDR3 length: 15 amino acids. The CDR3 sequence is CASSSPSRGNYEQYF. DNA for the CDR3: TGTGCCAGCAGCTCCCCCTCACGGGGTAACTACGAGCAGTACTTC.

The CDR3 here is CASRASFGGSSYEQYF. CDR3 in DNA: TGTGCCAGCAGGGCCTCATTCGGCGGGAGCTCCTACGAGCAGTACTTC. V usage is TRBV2 and J usage is TRBJ2-5; 7 nucleotides line up with TRBD2. The J call may be incorrect, as the DNA end agrees better with TRBJ2-7. Germline V gene lookup returns CDR1 SNHLY and CDR2 FYNNEI. The CDR3 runs to 16 residues.

The gene calls are TRBV19 and TRBJ2-5; 7 bases agree with TRBD1. The J call may be incorrect, as the DNA end agrees better with TRBJ2-7. The CDR3 extends over 14 amino acids. Germline V gene lookup returns CDR1 LNHDA and CDR2 SQIVND (reference sequence). Here the CDR3 DNA reads TGTGCCAGTAGTTACCAAAGACAGGGCTACGAGCAGTACTTC. Protein: CASSYQRQGYEQYF.

The rearrangement joins TRBV5-6 to TRBJ1-5; 9 bases agree with TRBD1. J lost 2 bases, V lost 4 bases, and 1 base had no gene match. Germline lookup yields CDR1 SGHDT and CDR2 YYEEEE. The CDR3 totals 14 residues. CDR3 residues: CASSRDRGNQPQHF. CDR3 nucleotide sequence: TGTGCCAGCAGCCGGGACAGGGGCAATCAGCCCCAGCATTTT.

This clone was counted a few times. The rearrangement joins TRBV5-1 to TRBJ2-7, with D perhaps matching TRBD2 (6 bases). Trimming pared 10 bases from V and 0 bases from J, leaving 17 bases between. Per germline, CDR1 SGHRS and CDR2 YFSETQ. The CDR3 consists of 14 residues. CDR3 amino acids: CACRRDLSSYEQYF. In nucleotides, the CDR3 is TGCGCCTGCCGGCGGGACCTCAGCTCCTACGAGCAGTACTTC. Using reference TRBV5-1 and TRBJ2-7 for the parts outside the CDR3, the full variable domain is KAGVTQTPRYLIKTRGQQVTLSCSPISGHRSVSWYQQTPGQGLQFLFEYFSETQRNKGNFPGRFSGRQFSNSRSEMNVSTLELGDSALYLCACRRDLSSYEQYFGPGTRLTVT.

Ten or more counts support this clone. This rearrangement joins TRBV6-4 to TRBJ1-1; D remains unclear. There are 14 residues in the CDR3. Germline V gives CDR1 MRHNA, CDR2 SNTAGT. V was trimmed by 0 bases and J by 0 bases, leaving 5 bases between them. The CDR3 region is CASSDSSMNTEAFF. The CDR3 DNA sequence: TGTGCCAGCAGTGACTCGAGCATGAACACTGAAGCTTTCTTT.

The chain is built from TRBV29-1 and TRBJ2-7; 11 nucleotides line up with TRBD2. Trimming took 7 bases from V and 2 from J; bases not matched to a gene: 4. The CDR3 is 13 residues long. Germline V lookup: CDR1 SQVTM, CDR2 ANQGSEA. CDR3 coding DNA: TGCAGCGCCCTACTAGCGGGGGCCTACGAGCAGTACTTC. It yields the protein CSALLAGAYEQYF.

Only a few counts were recorded for this clone. The rearrangement uses TRBV7-2 and TRBJ1-2; a weak D match, TRBD1 (6 bases). This CDR3 is 15 amino acids long. Between the trimmed V and J ends, which lost 6 bases and 4 bases, there was a span of 18 bases. Germline V gene lookup returns CDR1 SGHTA and CDR2 FQGNSA. CDR3 residues: CASSSLRSTGYGYTF. Here the CDR3 DNA reads TGTGCCAGCAGTTCATTACGTTCGACAGGCTATGGCTACACCTTC.

The V and J genes are TRBV7-8 and TRBJ2-7, with 8 bases that match TRBD1. This CDR3 comprises 15 residues. Looked up from germline, CDR1 is SGHVS and CDR2 is FQNEAQ. The ends lost 5 bases at V and 5 bases at J; junction bases unmatched: 11. The CDR3 sequence: CASSQDRGGFHEQYF. CDR3 in DNA: TGTGCCAGCAGCCAAGACAGGGGCGGGTTCCACGAGCAGTACTTC.

The J gene is TRBJ1-1, the V gene TRBV10-3, with D maybe TRBD1 (6 bases). Trimming stripped 9 bases from V and 5 bases from J, with 13 bases between. Germline-derived CDR1 and CDR2 are ENHRY and SYGVKD. The CDR3 has 12 amino acids. CDR3 DNA sequence: TGTGCCATGAGGGACACTTGGACTGAAGCTTTCTTT. Amino acid sequence: CAMRDTWTEAFF.

The chain uses TRBV28 and TRBJ2-5, with TRBD1 matching over 9 bases. V was pared by 6 bases and J by 5 bases, with 4 bases of the junction left unmatched. This CDR3 is 13 amino acids long. Germline CDR1 and CDR2: MDHEN and SYDVKM. DNA of the CDR3: TGTGCCAGCAGCACAGGGGGCGGCGAGACCCAGTACTTC. Translating gives CASSTGGGETQYF.

This clone occurred once. The chain is built from TRBV5-1 and TRBJ2-5; 10 nucleotides line up with TRBD2. The V segment lost 1 base and the J segment 6 bases; nucleotides outside the gene matches: 9. The CDR3 is 16 amino acids. Germline CDR1 and CDR2: SGHRS and YFSETQ. The CDR3 is CASSLFRLAGVKTQYF. For the CDR3, the DNA is TGCGCCAGCAGCTTGTTTCGCCTAGCGGGAGTAAAGACCCAGTACTTC.